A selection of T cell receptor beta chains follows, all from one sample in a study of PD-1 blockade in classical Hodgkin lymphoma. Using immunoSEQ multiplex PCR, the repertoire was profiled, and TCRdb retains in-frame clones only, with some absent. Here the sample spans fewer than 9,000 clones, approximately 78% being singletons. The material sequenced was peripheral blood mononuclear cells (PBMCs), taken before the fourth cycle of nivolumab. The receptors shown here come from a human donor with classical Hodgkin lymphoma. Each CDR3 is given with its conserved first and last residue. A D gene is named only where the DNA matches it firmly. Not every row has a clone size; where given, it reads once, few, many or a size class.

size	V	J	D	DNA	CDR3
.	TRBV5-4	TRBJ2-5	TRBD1	TGTGCCAGCAGCCGACTTGGGACAGGGGAGACCCAGTACTTC	CASSRLGTGETQYF
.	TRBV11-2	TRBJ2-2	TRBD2	TGTGCCAGCAGCTTTCTAGCGGGGAGTACCGGGGAGCTGTTTTTT	CASSFLAGSTGELFF
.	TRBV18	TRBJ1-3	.	TGTGCCAGCTCACCGGGACAATATGGAAACACCATATATTTT	CASSPGQYGNTIYF
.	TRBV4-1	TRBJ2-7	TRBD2	TGCGCCAGCAGCCAAACTAGCGGACCCTACGAGCAGTACTTC	CASSQTSGPYEQYF
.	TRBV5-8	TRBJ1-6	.	TGTGCCAGCAGCCAGGGAGGGGTAGGATCACCCCTCCACTTT	CASSQGGVGSPLHF
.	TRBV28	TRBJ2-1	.	TGTGCCAGCGTCCGGGCTTTAAGCTCCTACAATGAGCAGTTCTTC	CASVRALSSYNEQFF
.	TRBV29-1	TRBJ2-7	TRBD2	TGCAGCGTCGTGACTAGCGGGGGAACCTACGAGCAGTACTTC	CSVVTSGGTYEQYF
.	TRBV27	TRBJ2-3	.	TGTGCCAGCAGCCCCGGTAGACTAGCAGATACGCAGTATTTT	CASSPGRLADTQYF
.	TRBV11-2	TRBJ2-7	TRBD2	TGTGCCAGCAGCAAGGGACTAGCGGGAGGCCCTCTCGAGCAGTACTTC	CASSKGLAGGPLEQYF
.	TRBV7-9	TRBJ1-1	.	TGTGCCAGCAGCCCCGAGGCGGTCTCCATGAACACTGAAGCTTTCTTT	CASSPEAVSMNTEAFF
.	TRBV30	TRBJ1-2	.	TGTGCCTGGGACATTTGGGACTATGGCTACACCTTC	CAWDIWDYGYTF
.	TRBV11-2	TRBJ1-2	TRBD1	TGTGCCAGCAGCCCCCGTTTGGGGACAGGGAATGGCTACACCTTC	CASSPRLGTGNGYTF
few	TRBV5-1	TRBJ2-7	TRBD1	TGCGCCAGCAGCTTGGTGGGACAGGGATCCGAGCAGTACTTC	CASSLVGQGSEQYF
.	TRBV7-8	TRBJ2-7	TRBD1	TGTGCCAGCAGCTTAGGAAACCCTGGGACAGTCTCCTACGAGCAGTACTTC	CASSLGNPGTVSYEQYF
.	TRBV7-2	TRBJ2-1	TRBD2	TGTGCCAGCAGCCCGGGACTAGCGGGGGGGGATGAGCAGTTCTTC	CASSPGLAGGDEQFF
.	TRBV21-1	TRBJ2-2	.	TGTGCCAGCAGGAGACCGGGGACTAGCGGAGCTGTTTTT	CASRRPGTSGAVF
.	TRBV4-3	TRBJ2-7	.	TGCGCCAGCAGCCGGGGACTCCTATCCTACGAGCAGTACTTC	CASSRGLLSYEQYF
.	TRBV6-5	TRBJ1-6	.	TGTGCCAGCAGTTACTCGACAGCAGATAATTCACCCCTCCACTTT	CASSYSTADNSPLHF
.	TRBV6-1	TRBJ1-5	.	TGTGCCAGCAGTGAAGATAATTCCGATCAGCCCCAGCATTTT	CASSEDNSDQPQHF
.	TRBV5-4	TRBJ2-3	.	TGTGCCAGCAGCTTGAAGAGTACTTTCCCCGGCACAGATACGCAGTATTTT	CASSLKSTFPGTDTQYF
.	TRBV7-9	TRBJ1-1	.	TGTGCCAGCAGCTTAGCGAGCAGGGCAAGTGGAGCTTTCTTT	CASSLASRASGAFF
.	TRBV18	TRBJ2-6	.	TGTGCCAGCTCACCACTGCCGCTACAGGGAACTGGGGCCAACGTCCTGACTTTC	CASSPLPLQGTGANVLTF
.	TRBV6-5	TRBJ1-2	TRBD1	TGTGCCAGCAGGTGGACAGGGAAGGATGGCTACACCTTC	CASRWTGKDGYTF
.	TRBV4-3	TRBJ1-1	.	TGCGCCAGCAGCCAAGACGCAGACAGCATGAACACTGAAGCTTTCTTT	CASSQDADSMNTEAFF
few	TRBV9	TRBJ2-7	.	TGTGCCAGTTCGAGTGACAGCTACGAGCAGTACTTC	CASSSDSYEQYF
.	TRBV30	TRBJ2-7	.	TGTGCCTGGAGTCCCTCCTCGATTGTGACCTACGAGCAGTACTTC	CAWSPSSIVTYEQYF
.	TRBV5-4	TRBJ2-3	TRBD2	TGTGCCAGCAGCTTGGGACTAGCACAAGATACGCAGTATTTT	CASSLGLAQDTQYF
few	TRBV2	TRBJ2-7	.	TGTGCCAGCAGTGAGACCTACGAGCAGTACTTC	CASSETYEQYF
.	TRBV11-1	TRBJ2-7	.	TGTGCCAGCAGCCCAACACCTCAGAGCTCCTACGAGCAGTACTTC	CASSPTPQSSYEQYF
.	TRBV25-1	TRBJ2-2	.	TGTGCCACGGAACAGGGCATCGGGGAGCTGTTTTTT	CATEQGIGELFF
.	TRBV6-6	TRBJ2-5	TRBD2	TGTGCCAGCAGGACTAGCGGGGGGGCAGAGACCCAGTACTTC	CASRTSGGAETQYF
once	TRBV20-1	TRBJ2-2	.	TGCAGTGCTAGAGTGACCGGGGAGCTGTTTTTT	CSARVTGELFF
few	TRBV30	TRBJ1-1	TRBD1	TGTGCCTGGAGTCTACCGACAGGGCGGACTGAAGCTTTCTTT	CAWSLPTGRTEAFF
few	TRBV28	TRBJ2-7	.	TGTGCCAGCAGTTGGGACTTGACCTACGAGCAGTACTTC	CASSWDLTYEQYF
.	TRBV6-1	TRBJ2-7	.	TGTGCCAGCAGTGACGACGCACCCACCTACGAGCAGTACTTC	CASSDDAPTYEQYF
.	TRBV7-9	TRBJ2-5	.	TGTGCCAGCCGGGGAGGCGGGGTTCGGCGGACCCAGTACTTC	CASRGGGVRRTQYF
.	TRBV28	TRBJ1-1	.	TGTGCCAGTATCGGGAGGGCGGTGAACACTGAAGCTTTCTTT	CASIGRAVNTEAFF
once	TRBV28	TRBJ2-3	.	TGTGCCACCAAGTCGGGGGGCGCGGATACGCAGTATTTT	CATKSGGADTQYF
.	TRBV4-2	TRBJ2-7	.	TGTGCCAGCAGCCATGGCGCGGGGAACTACGAGCAGTACTTC	CASSHGAGNYEQYF
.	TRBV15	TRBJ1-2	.	TGTGCCACCAGCAATCGCCAACGGTGTGGAAAGACCTATGGCTACACCTTC	CATSNRQRCGKTYGYTF